These 27 T cell receptor beta chains originate from one sample sequenced in a study of shared clonotypes between healthy human individuals. Produced via immunoSEQ multiplex PCR; TCRdb's table is partial and in-frame only. The sample lists some 530,000 clones, roughly 80% seen once, with roughly 13% in the top ten. Sequencing was carried out using PBMCs. The receptors derive from a middle-aged woman in good health. Some clones in this sample may be carry-over from other donors' samples.

The chain is built from TRBV6-5 and TRBJ2-2; D may be TRBD1 (5 bases). Per germline, CDR1 MNHEY and CDR2 SVGAGI. Trimming stripped 10 bases from V and 0 bases from J, with 6 bases between. The CDR3 extends over 12 amino acids. Here the CDR3 reads CATGPNTGELFF. The DNA for the CDR3 is TGTGCCACAGGGCCGAACACCGGGGAGCTGTTTTTT.

This chain joins TRBV7-9 and TRBJ1-1; D unclear. Germline V gene lookup returns CDR1 SEHNR and CDR2 FQNEAQ (reference sequence). V shed 2 bases and J shed 4 bases, with 14 bases lying between them. The CDR3 consists of 15 residues. This chain's CDR3 is CASSLREDWFTEAFF. CDR3 sequence (DNA): TGTGCCAGCAGCTTAAGGGAGGACTGGTTCACTGAAGCTTTCTTT.

Comments on this clone: Given a far larger clone just one base away, this is likely a sequencing read error. The chain uses TRBV5-4 and TRBJ2-5; 7 nucleotides agree with TRBD2. The V gene end was trimmed by 4 bases and the J gene end by 7 bases; junction bases not matched to a gene: 10. Germline V gene lookup returns CDR1 SGHNT and CDR2 YYREEE (reference sequence). The CDR3 spans 14 residues. The chain's CDR3 is CASSPNTGGGTQYF. The CDR3 DNA is TGTGCCAGCAGCCCAAACACGGGAGGAGGGACCCAGTACTTC.

The V call is TRBV11-2, the J call TRBJ2-5; either TRBD1 or TRBD2 may supply D (5 bases each). CDR1 is SGHAT, CDR2 FQNNGV, per germline. Trimming cost V 10 bases and J 4 bases, with 16 bases left between them. CDR3 length: 13 residues. The chain's CDR3 is CATKRGRAETQYF. The DNA for the CDR3 is TGTGCCACCAAGAGGGGCAGGGCAGAGACCCAGTACTTC.

The chain links TRBV11-3 to TRBJ2-1; TRBD2 might be the D (5 bases). V was cut by 0 bases and J by 8 bases, with 8 bases left in between. The CDR3 extends over 13 amino acids. Germline CDR1 is SGHNT and CDR2 is YENEEA. The CDR3 loop reads CASSLDGRDEQFF. The CDR3 nucleotides read TGTGCCAGCAGCTTAGATGGGAGAGATGAGCAGTTCTTC.

This clone has only a few counts. This may stem from a read error, because a much larger clone lies one nucleotide away. Other nucleotide sequences in the sample specify the same CDR3. The chain combines TRBV4-2 with TRBJ2-1, with 7 positions matching TRBD2. The V and J ends lost 0 bases and 5 bases, in that order; junction bases with no gene match: 10. Germline values: CDR1 LGHNA, CDR2 YNFKEQ. The CDR3 is 17 residues long. CDR3: CASSQDRSAGRHNEQFF. CDR3 sequence (DNA): TGTGCCAGCAGCCAAGATCGGTCAGCGGGAAGGCACAATGAGCAGTTCTTC.

This clone was seen only a few times. This chain links TRBV6-6 with TRBJ1-1, with D perhaps matching TRBD1 (5 bases). The germline V and J ends were trimmed by 7 bases and 2 bases, with 11 bases remaining between them. Germline-derived CDR1 and CDR2 are MNHNY and SVGAGI (reference sequence). CDR3 length: 13 residues. The CDR3 DNA sequence: TGTGCCAGCATTCAGGGTGATAACACTGAAGCTTTCTTT. Its protein product is CASIQGDNTEAFF.

The chain employs TRBV6-1 and TRBJ2-7; 7 nucleotides align to TRBD1. This CDR3 is built from 16 residues. Germline CDR1 reads MNHNS; CDR2 reads SASEGT. Trimming at V came to 2 bases and at J to 3 bases, leaving 10 bases not matched to a gene. CDR3 DNA sequence: TGTGCCAGCAGTGAAAGGGGGCTCCTTTACCTCTACGAGCAGTACTTC. This translates into CASSERGLLYLYEQYF.

On this clone itself: One base away lies a much larger clone, so this may be a sequencing read error. The same CDR3 is also encoded by other DNA sequences in this sample. This chain links TRBV5-1 with TRBJ2-2, with 7 bases fitting TRBD1. Germline lookup yields CDR1 SGHRS and CDR2 YFSETQ. V trimming: 4 bases; J trimming: 0 bases; junction bases outside the gene matches: 9. The CDR3 has 17 amino acids. CDR3 residues: CASSLVPGGSNTGELFF. DNA for the CDR3: TGCGCCAGCAGCCTGGTCCCAGGGGGATCGAACACCGGGGAGCTGTTTTTT.

As regards this clone: Since a far larger clone is one base different, this is likely a read error. This chain connects TRBV29-1 to TRBJ2-7, with 8 bases aligning to TRBD2. V gave up 6 bases and J gave up 5 bases; unmatched junction bases: 6. Germline CDR1 and CDR2: SQVTM and ANQGSEA. The CDR3 runs to 12 residues. The CDR3: CSVYAGGHEQYF. The DNA of the CDR3 is TGCAGCGTCTACGCGGGGGGCCACGAGCAGTACTTC.

This clone appeared once. The chain recombines TRBV6-4 with TRBJ1-3; the D gene is possibly TRBD1 (5 bases). The CDR3 is 15 residues long. The V and J ends lost 0 bases and 2 bases respectively, with 8 bases between them. Germline assignment: CDR1 MRHNA and CDR2 SNTAGT. The CDR3 protein is CASSDSAGPGNTIYF. CDR3 sequence (DNA): TGTGCCAGCAGTGACTCGGCAGGGCCTGGAAACACCATATATTTT.

This clone was observed once. V usage is TRBV7-2 and J usage is TRBJ2-4, with TRBD1 as a possible D gene (5 bases). The ends were cut back, 1 base at V and 0 bases at J, with 10 bases in the middle. Germline V lookup: CDR1 SGHTA, CDR2 FQGNSA. This CDR3 region has 16 residues. CDR3 DNA sequence: TGTGCCAGCAGCTTAGAGGGGTGGGAAGCCAAAAACATTCAGTACTTC. Translation gives CASSLEGWEAKNIQYF.

The chain employs TRBV28 and TRBJ1-1; D is ambiguous. Germline CDR1 MDHEN, CDR2 SYDVKM. Trimming pared 6 bases from V and 6 bases from J, leaving 14 bases between. This CDR3 region has 13 residues. CDR3 in amino acids: CASSWGGRAEAFF. The CDR3 nucleotides are TGTGCCAGCAGCTGGGGAGGGCGCGCTGAAGCTTTCTTT.

The chain employs TRBV28 and TRBJ2-7, with a weak D call TRBD1 (6 bases). V dropped 2 bases and J dropped 3 bases, with 14 bases sitting between them. Germline-derived CDR1 and CDR2 are MDHEN and SYDVKM. This CDR3 is 15 amino acids long. As DNA, the CDR3 is TGTGCCAGCAGTTTACCCTGGACAGTAAACTACGAGCAGTACTTC. Its protein is CASSLPWTVNYEQYF.

The chain joins TRBV7-2 to TRBJ2-1; 11 bases align to TRBD2. Germline V CDR1 and CDR2: SGHTA, FQGNSA. This CDR3 has 16 residues. The J segment lost 7 bases and the V segment lost 5 bases, leaving 10 bases of the junction unmatched. CDR3 residues: CASSRTSGRSLNEQFF. The CDR3 nucleotides are TGTGCCAGCAGCCGCACTAGCGGGAGATCGCTAAATGAGCAGTTCTTC. Drawing the rest from reference TRBV7-2 and TRBJ2-1, the complete variable domain is GAGVSQSPSNKVTEKGKDVELRCDPISGHTALYWYRQSLGQGLEFLIYFQGNSAPDKSGLPSDRFSAERTGGSVSTLTIQRTQQEDSAVYLCASSRTSGRSLNEQFFGPGTRLTVL.

The V and J genes are TRBV2 and TRBJ1-2; D uncertain. In germline, CDR1 is SNHLY, CDR2 FYNNEI. CDR3 size: 15 residues. Deletions cut 4 bases from V and 4 bases from J, with 16 bases between. This CDR3 reads CASSVSRQNIYGYTF. In DNA, the CDR3 is TGTGCCAGCAGTGTTTCGAGACAAAACATCTATGGCTACACCTTC.

On this clone: The likely explanation is a read error, given a far larger clone one base away. The same CDR3 is also encoded by other DNA sequences in this sample. The chain recombines TRBV5-5 with TRBJ2-2; the D gene is possibly TRBD2 (6 bases). With 0 bases removed from V and 8 bases from J, the gap between germline ends came to 17 bases. This CDR3 contains 16 residues. Germline-derived CDR1 and CDR2 are SGHKS and YYEKEE (reference sequence). The DNA of the CDR3 is TGTGCCAGCAGCTTGGAACTAGCAGGAGTATTTGGGGAGCTGTTTTTT. It is translated as CASSLELAGVFGELFF.

The chain has TRBV11-3 and TRBJ1-1; possible D gene TRBD1, 5 bases. V lost 1 base and J lost 0, with 6 bases in between. The V gene's germline CDR1 is SGHNT and CDR2 YENEEA. This CDR3 spans 14 amino acids. CDR3 nucleotide sequence: TGTGCCAGCAGCTTAGGACAGATGAACACTGAAGCTTTCTTT. Its translation is CASSLGQMNTEAFF.

This rearrangement joins TRBV5-1 to TRBJ2-2, with D possibly TRBD2 on 6 matching bases. Trimming pared 5 bases from V and 7 bases from J, leaving 15 bases between. The CDR3 loop spans 14 amino acids. CDR1 is SGHRS and CDR2 is YFSETQ in the germline V gene. CDR3 nucleotides: TGCGCCAGCAGAGAGGACGGGAGAAGCGGGGAGCTGTTTTTT. Amino acids: CASREDGRSGELFF. The full variable domain, with the rest looked up from reference TRBV5-1 and TRBJ2-2, is KAGVTQTPRYLIKTRGQQVTLSCSPISGHRSVSWYQQTPGQGLQFLFEYFSETQRNKGNFPGRFSGRQFSNSRSEMNVSTLELGDSALYLCASREDGRSGELFFGEGSRLTVL.

The CDR3, as DNA: TGTGCCAGCAGCCAAGATTTGGGGAAACCTAATGAAAAACTGTTTTTT. Protein product: CASSQDLGKPNEKLFF. The chain employs TRBV4-2 and TRBJ1-4; D is unclear. V lost 0 bases to trimming and J lost 3 bases, with 11 bases between them. This CDR3 contains 16 residues. CDR1 and CDR2 (germline): LGHNA, YNFKEQ.

The chain is built from TRBV2 and TRBJ1-1; the D is unclear. Germline V gene data show CDR1 as SNHLY and CDR2 as FYNNEI. The germline V and J ends were trimmed by 7 bases and 0 bases, with 9 bases remaining between them. This CDR3 has 13 residues. CDR3 nucleotide sequence: TGTGCCAGCATGAGGTATATGAACACTGAAGCTTTCTTT. It yields the protein CASMRYMNTEAFF. Supplemented by reference TRBV2 and TRBJ1-1, the full variable domain reads EPEVTQTPSHQVTQMGQEVILRCVPISNHLYFYWYRQILGQKVEFLVSFYNNEISEKSEIFDDQFSVERPDGSNFTLKIRSTKLEDSAMYFCASMRYMNTEAFFGQGTRLTVV.

The gene calls are TRBV19 and TRBJ1-5; 11 bases agree with TRBD1. The CDR3 extends over 16 amino acids. Trimming at V came to 4 bases and at J to 7 bases, leaving 9 bases not matched to a gene. Germline loops: CDR1 LNHDA, CDR2 SQIVND (reference sequence). CDR3: CASSSQGQGDRQPQHF. CDR3 bases: TGTGCCAGTAGTAGCCAGGGACAGGGGGACCGGCAGCCCCAGCATTTT.

CDR3 sequence (DNA): TGTGCCAGCAGTTTATATAACGGGTTCTACAATGAGCAGTTCTTC. Translation: CASSLYNGFYNEQFF. The chain combines TRBV28 with TRBJ2-1; D is unclear. The CDR3 covers 15 residues. The V end lost 1 base, the J end lost 3 bases, and 10 bases lay between the germline ends. From germline, CDR1 is MDHEN and CDR2 SYDVKM.

This clone is a singleton in its sample. One end of the junction fails to match germline, which may point to a read error. The rearrangement uses TRBV7-2 and TRBJ1-3; tentative D call: TRBD1 (6 bases). The CDR3 length is 16 residues. Per germline, CDR1 SGHTA and CDR2 FQGNSA. The DNA for the CDR3 is TGCGCCAGCAGCATCGACAGGACCCTCTCTGGAGACACCATATATTTT. Translating gives CASSIDRTLSGDTIYF. Full variable domain (remainder filled in from reference TRBV7-2 and TRBJ1-3): GAGVSQSPSNKVTEKGKDVELRCDPISGHTALYWYRQSLGQGLEFLIYFQGNSAPDKSGLPSDRFSAERTGGSVSTLTIQRTQQEDSAVYLCASSIDRTLSGDTIYFGEGSWLTVV.

Remarks on this clone: A much larger clonotype is one base distant, so this may be a read error. This is likely a read error, given that the CDR3 carries no conserved phenylalanine or tryptophan at its end. The chain joins TRBV6-5 to TRBJ2-3, with D uncertain. The germline V gene encodes CDR1 MNHEY and CDR2 SVGAGI. V was shortened by 4 bases and J by 2 bases, with 10 bases between the two germline ends. The CDR3 spans 14 residues. CDR3 in amino acids: CASSFRANTDTQYV. The CDR3, as DNA: TGTGCCAGCAGTTTTAGGGCAAACACAGATACGCAGTATGTT.

The V gene is TRBV11-3, the J gene TRBJ2-1; D ambiguous. CDR1 SGHNT and CDR2 YENEEA come from the germline V gene. The V end lost 1 base, the J end lost 6 bases, and 7 bases lay between the germline ends. This CDR3 has 13 amino acids. The CDR3 coding sequence is TGTGCCAGCAGCTTAGGAGTCAGCAATGAGCAGTTCTTC. It codes for CASSLGVSNEQFF.

The V call is TRBV5-4, the J call TRBJ2-1; 7 bases line up with TRBD1. J lost 5 bases, V lost 0 bases, and 2 bases had no gene match. The CDR3 covers 14 residues. Germline values: CDR1 SGHNT, CDR2 YYREEE (reference sequence). In DNA form, the CDR3 reads TGTGCCAGCAGCTTGGGGGACAGAAACAATGAGCAGTTCTTC. Its protein is CASSLGDRNNEQFF.